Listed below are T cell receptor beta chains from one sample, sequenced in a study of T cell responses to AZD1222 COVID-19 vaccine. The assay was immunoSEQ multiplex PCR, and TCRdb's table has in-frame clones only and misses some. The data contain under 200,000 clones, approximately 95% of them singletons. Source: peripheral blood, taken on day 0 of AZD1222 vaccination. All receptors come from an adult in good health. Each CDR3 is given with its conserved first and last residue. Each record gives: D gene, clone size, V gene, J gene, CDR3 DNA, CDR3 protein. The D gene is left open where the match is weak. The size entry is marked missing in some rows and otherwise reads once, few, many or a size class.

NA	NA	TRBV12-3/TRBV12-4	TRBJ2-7	TGTGCCAGCAGTTCCCAATACGAGCAGTACTTC	CASSSQYEQYF
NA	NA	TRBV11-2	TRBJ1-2	TGTGCCAGCAACCCAGGCGGAACGGCGGGCGGCTACACCTTC	CASNPGGTAGGYTF
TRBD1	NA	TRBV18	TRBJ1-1	TGTGCCAGCTCACCGGGACAGGGGAGGACTGAAGCTTTCTTT	CASSPGQGRTEAFF
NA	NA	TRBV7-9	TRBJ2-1	TGTGCCAGCAGCCTCAGGTTATATGAGCAGTTCTTC	CASSLRLYEQFF
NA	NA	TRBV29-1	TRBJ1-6	TGCAGCGTCTCCGTGGGGGGGTTAAATTCACCCCTCCACTTT	CSVSVGGLNSPLHF
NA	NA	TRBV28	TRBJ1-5	TGTGCCAGCAGTTTGGATAGTTGGGCAGGAAGTAATCAGCCCCAGCATTTT	CASSLDSWAGSNQPQHF
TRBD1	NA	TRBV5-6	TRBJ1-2	TGTGCCAGCAGCTTACCTCGGACAGGAACCACTTTCTATGGCTACACCTTC	CASSLPRTGTTFYGYTF
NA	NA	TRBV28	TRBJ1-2	TGTGCCAGCACGAGTGTTGACTATGGCTACACCTTC	CASTSVDYGYTF
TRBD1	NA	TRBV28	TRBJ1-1	TGTGCCAGCAGTGGGGGACAGGGCAACACTGAAGCTTTCTTT	CASSGGQGNTEAFF
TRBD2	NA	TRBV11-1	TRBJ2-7	TGTGCCAGCAGGAAGACTAGCAGCAACTCCTACGAGCAGTACTTC	CASRKTSSNSYEQYF
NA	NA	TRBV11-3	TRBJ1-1	TGTGCCAGCAGCTTAGGGGGCGGGAGTACTGAAGCTTTCTTT	CASSLGGGSTEAFF
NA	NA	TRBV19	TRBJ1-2	TGTGCCAGTAGCGAACGGACGACGTATGGCTATGGCTACACCTTC	CASSERTTYGYGYTF
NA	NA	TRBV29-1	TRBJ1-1	TGCAGCGCTGGACAGCAGAACACTGAAGCTTTCTTT	CSAGQQNTEAFF
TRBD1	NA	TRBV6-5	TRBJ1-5	TGTGCCAGCACCCAGGGGGCTAGTAGCAATCAGCCCCAGCATTTT	CASTQGASSNQPQHF
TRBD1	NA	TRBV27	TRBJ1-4	TGTGCCAGCAGTAGCAGGACAGGGGTCGTTGAAAAACTGTTTTTT	CASSSRTGVVEKLFF
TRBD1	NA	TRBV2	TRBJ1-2	TGTGCCAGCAGTGGACAGGGACCCGTCTATGGCTACACCTTC	CASSGQGPVYGYTF
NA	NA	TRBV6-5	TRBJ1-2	TGTGCCAGCAGTTACGGCAGCGCTCCCTATGGCTACACCTTC	CASSYGSAPYGYTF
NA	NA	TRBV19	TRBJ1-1	TGTGCCAGTAGTATGGGGGGGTTCACTGAAGCTTTCTTT	CASSMGGFTEAFF
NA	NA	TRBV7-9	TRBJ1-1	TGTGCCAGCAGCCCCGAGATTAGGAACACTGAAGCTTTCTTT	CASSPEIRNTEAFF
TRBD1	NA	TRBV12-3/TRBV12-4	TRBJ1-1	TGTGCCAGCAGCATACCAGGACAGGTTGAAGCTTTCTTT	CASSIPGQVEAFF
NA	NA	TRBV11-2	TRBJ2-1	TGTGCCAGCAGCTTAATGGATGGGAATGAGCAGTTCTTC	CASSLMDGNEQFF
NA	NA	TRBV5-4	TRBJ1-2	TGTGCCAGCAGCTTATGGGGGGCGCAGGGCTACACCTTC	CASSLWGAQGYTF
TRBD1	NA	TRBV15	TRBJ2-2	TGTGCCACCAGCAGAGTGGGGACAGGGCGGACCGGGGAGCTGTTTTTT	CATSRVGTGRTGELFF
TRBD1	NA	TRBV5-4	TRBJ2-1	TGTGCCAGCAGCTCGGGACAGGGAAGCTCCTACAATGAGCAGTTCTTC	CASSSGQGSSYNEQFF
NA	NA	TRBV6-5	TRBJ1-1	TGTGCCAGCAGAACGAGCAGGGGTGAAGCTTTCTTT	CASRTSRGEAFF
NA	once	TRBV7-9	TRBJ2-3	TGTGCCAGCAGAGCTCCCTCGGGGGATACGCAGTATTTT	CASRAPSGDTQYF
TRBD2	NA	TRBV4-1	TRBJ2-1	TGCGCCAGCAGCCAAGGTCGCGGGAGCTCCTACAATGAGCAGTTCTTC	CASSQGRGSSYNEQFF
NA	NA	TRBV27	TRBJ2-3	TGTGCCAGCAGTTTGGCCGGGGCCACAGATACGCAGTATTTT	CASSLAGATDTQYF
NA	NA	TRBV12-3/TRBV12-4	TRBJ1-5	TGTGCCAGCAGTTTAATCTTTAAGCCCCAGCATTTT	CASSLIFKPQHF
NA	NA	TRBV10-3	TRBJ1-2	TGTGCCATCAGCGGTGGACCGGACCGGGTCCGAGGCTACACCTTC	CAISGGPDRVRGYTF
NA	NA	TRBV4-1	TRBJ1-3	TGCGCCAGCAGCCAAGGCGTATCCCGCTCTGGAAACACCATATATTTT	CASSQGVSRSGNTIYF